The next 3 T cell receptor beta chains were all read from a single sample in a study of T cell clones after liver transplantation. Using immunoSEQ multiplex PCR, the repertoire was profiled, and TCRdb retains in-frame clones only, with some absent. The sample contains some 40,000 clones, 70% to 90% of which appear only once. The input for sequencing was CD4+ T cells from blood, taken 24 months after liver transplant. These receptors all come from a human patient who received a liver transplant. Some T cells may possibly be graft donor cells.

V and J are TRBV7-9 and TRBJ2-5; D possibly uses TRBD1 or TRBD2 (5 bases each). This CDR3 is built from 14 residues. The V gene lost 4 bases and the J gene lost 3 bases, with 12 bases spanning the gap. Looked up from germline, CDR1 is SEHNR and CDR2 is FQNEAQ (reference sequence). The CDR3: CASSSYRDEETQYF. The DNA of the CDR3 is TGTGCCAGCAGCTCATACCGGGACGAAGAGACCCAGTACTTC.

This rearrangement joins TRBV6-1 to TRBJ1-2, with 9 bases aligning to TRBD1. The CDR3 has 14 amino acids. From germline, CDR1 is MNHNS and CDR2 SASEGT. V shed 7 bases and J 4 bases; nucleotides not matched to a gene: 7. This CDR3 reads CASTAGTGFYGYTF. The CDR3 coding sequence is TGTGCCAGCACCGCCGGGACAGGGTTCTATGGCTACACCTTC.

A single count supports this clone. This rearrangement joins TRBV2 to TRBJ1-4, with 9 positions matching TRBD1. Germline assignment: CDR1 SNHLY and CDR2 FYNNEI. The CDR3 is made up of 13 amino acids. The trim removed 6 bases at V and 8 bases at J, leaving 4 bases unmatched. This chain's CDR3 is CASRDRGMEKLFF. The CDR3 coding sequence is TGTGCCAGCAGGGACAGGGGAATGGAAAAACTGTTTTTT.